These T cell receptor beta chains were read from a single sample in a study of blood T cell repertoires in COVID-19. Clones were sequenced by immunoSEQ multiplex PCR, and TCRdb holds only the in-frame ones, with some missing. This sample has a few hundred thousand clones; around nine tenths occur once, and the top ten carry around 2.9%. Specimen: peripheral blood. The receptor source for this set is a human donor in a cohort sampled during active COVID-19. The CDR3 runs from the conserved cysteine through the conserved F or W. A D gene is named only where the DNA matches it firmly. Not every row has a clone size; where given, it reads once, few, many or a size class.

clone size	D gene	J gene	V gene	CDR3 DNA	CDR3 protein
-	-	TRBJ2-1	TRBV5-1	TGCGCCAGCAGCTTGAGGACTCAATCCTCAAGCTCCTACAATGAGCAGTTCTTC	CASSLRTQSSSSYNEQFF
once	-	TRBJ2-7	TRBV21-1	TGTGCCAGCAGCAAAGTTAGTGTGAGGGGGCAACACTCCTACGAGCAGTACTTC	CASSKVSVRGQHSYEQYF
-	TRBD1	TRBJ1-2	TRBV9	TGTGCCAGCAGCCTCGCAGGGGGACGGGCTGGCTACACCTTC	CASSLAGGRAGYTF
few	TRBD1	TRBJ1-3	TRBV5-4	TGTGCCAGCAGCCTCGACAGGGCCTCTGGAAACACCATATATTTT	CASSLDRASGNTIYF
-	TRBD1	TRBJ1-1	TRBV5-4	TGTGCCAGCAGCTTGGGGCAGGGGGCGTGGAACACTGAAGCTTTCTTT	CASSLGQGAWNTEAFF
-	-	TRBJ2-1	TRBV7-2	TGTGCCAGCAGCTCCCGGGACTTCGACAATGAGCAGTTCTTC	CASSSRDFDNEQFF
-	-	TRBJ1-2	TRBV18	TGTGCCAGCTCACCAGGAGGGCTCTATGGCTACACCTTC	CASSPGGLYGYTF
-	TRBD1	TRBJ1-1	TRBV5-1	TGCGCCAGCAGCCCCCGACAGGGGAGGGACACTGAAGCTTTCTTT	CASSPRQGRDTEAFF
-	-	TRBJ2-3	TRBV5-8	TGTGCCAGCAGCTTTCGGGGGAGCACAGATACGCAGTATTTT	CASSFRGSTDTQYF
-	-	TRBJ2-7	TRBV9	TGTGCCAGCAGCCCGCAAACGGGGTACAGCTACGAGCAGTACTTC	CASSPQTGYSYEQYF
-	-	TRBJ2-7	TRBV18	TGTGCCAGCTCATCTGACAGGTCCTACGAGCAGTACTTC	CASSSDRSYEQYF